These 21 T cell receptor beta chains came from one sample sequenced in a study of blood T cell repertoires in COVID-19. Generated by immunoSEQ multiplex PCR, the TCRdb table keeps only in-frame clones and is missing some. The profile shows some 240,000 clones, approximately 88% of them singletons. The sequenced sample was PBMCs or T cells enriched from blood (not recorded which). These receptors all stem from a woman between 40 and 50 years old who had been exposed to COVID-19.

The V gene is TRBV29-1, the J gene TRBJ1-2; the D gene is possibly TRBD1 (5 bases). Trimming removed 3 bases from V and 8 bases from J, with 13 bases in between. The V gene's germline CDR1 is SQVTM and CDR2 ANQGSEA. The CDR3 has 12 residues. CDR3 sequence: CSVDGAGEGYTF. The CDR3 DNA reads as TGCAGCGTTGATGGCGCGGGGGAGGGCTACACCTTC. Filled out from reference TRBV29-1 and TRBJ1-2, the complete variable domain reads SAVISQKPSRDICQRGTSLTIQCQVDSQVTMMFWYRQQPGQSLTLIATANQGSEATYESGFVIDKFPISRPNLTFSTLTVSNMSPEDSSIYLCSVDGAGEGYTFGSGTRLTVV.

V usage is TRBV4-2 and J usage is TRBJ2-7, with TRBD2 identical over 9 bases. The CDR3 consists of 14 residues. J lost 5 bases, V lost 5 bases, and 7 bases had no gene match. Germline V CDR1 and CDR2: LGHNA, YNFKEQ. This chain's CDR3 is CASSSTGTSHEQYV. CDR3 sequence (DNA): TGTGCCAGCAGCTCGACCGGGACTAGCCACGAGCAGTACGTC.

This rearrangement joins TRBV9 to TRBJ2-1; D ambiguous. V gave up 0 bases and J gave up 4 bases, with 14 bases separating them. The germline V gene encodes CDR1 SGDLS and CDR2 YYNGEE. This CDR3 spans 16 amino acids. CDR3 region: CASSVGGSKSYNEQFF. The CDR3, as DNA: TGTGCCAGCAGCGTAGGAGGCAGTAAGTCTTACAATGAGCAGTTCTTC.

The chain links TRBV27 to TRBJ1-5; D remains ambiguous. Germline loops: CDR1 MNHEY, CDR2 SMNVEV (reference sequence). Trimming took 3 bases from V and 2 from J, leaving 11 bases between them. This CDR3 spans 15 amino acids. In DNA, the CDR3 is TGTGCCAGCAGTTTCACTCCGGCGGGCAATCAGCCCCAGCATTTT. Protein product: CASSFTPAGNQPQHF.

This clone came up once. The CDR3 DNA follows: TGTGCCAGCAGTTCGCAGGGGACCCACAATGAGCAGTTCTTC. Translating gives CASSSQGTHNEQFF. The chain recombines TRBV27 with TRBJ2-1, with D possibly being TRBD1 (6 bases). This CDR3 region has 14 residues. With 4 bases removed from V and 5 bases from J, the gap between germline ends came to 12 bases. CDR1 and CDR2 (germline): MNHEY, SMNVEV (reference sequence).

This clone was observed at least ten times. The chain is built from TRBV4-3 and TRBJ1-2; tentatively, D is TRBD1 (6 bases). The CDR3 spans 15 residues. Deletions cut 3 bases from V and 0 bases from J, with 11 bases between. Germline assignment: CDR1 LGHNA and CDR2 YSLEER. The CDR3 is CASSQAGGANYGYTF. In DNA, the CDR3 is TGCGCCAGCAGCCAGGCGGGGGGCGCTAACTATGGCTACACCTTC.

For the CDR3, the DNA is TGTGCCAGCAGCCCGGACTCTACCGGGGAGCTGTTTTTT. Its protein product is CASSPDSTGELFF. This sequence joins TRBV9 and TRBJ2-2; D is possibly TRBD2 (5 bases). Germline V gene lookup returns CDR1 SGDLS and CDR2 YYNGEE. Trimming stripped 4 bases from V and 5 bases from J, with 9 bases between. This CDR3 has 13 amino acids.

Remarks on this clone: This may be a read error: a much more frequent sequence differs by one nucleotide. The chain recombines TRBV6-4 with TRBJ2-3, with 7 bases fitting TRBD2. V trimming: 3 bases; J trimming: 1 base; junction bases outside the gene matches: 1. The CDR3 totals 14 residues. In germline, CDR1 is MRHNA, CDR2 SNTAGT. The CDR3 DNA reads TGTGCCAGCAGTGATCTAGCGGGCACAGATACGCAGTATTTT. Translation: CASSDLAGTDTQYF.

The V and J genes are TRBV2 and TRBJ2-7; 7 positions agree with TRBD2. The CDR3 totals 15 residues. The J segment lost 1 base and the V segment lost 9 bases, leaving 12 bases of the junction unmatched. Germline V lookup: CDR1 SNHLY, CDR2 FYNNEI. The CDR3 coding sequence is TGTGCCAGTAAAAAAAGCGGGACTTTATCCTACGAGCAGTACGTC. Protein product: CASKKSGTLSYEQYV.

The V gene is TRBV7-3, the J gene TRBJ1-6; D is unclear. The CDR3 extends over 13 amino acids. The V end lost 1 base, the J end lost 9 bases, and 7 bases lay between the germline ends. The germline CDR1 and CDR2 sequences are SGHTA and FQGTGA. The chain's CDR3 is CASSLSPSSPLHF. CDR3 nucleotide sequence: TGTGCCAGCAGCTTAAGTCCGAGTTCACCCCTCCACTTT.

V is TRBV3-1 (or the pseudogene TRBV3-2) and J is TRBJ2-7; D unclear. The CDR3 spans 14 residues. From germline, CDR1 is LGHDT and CDR2 YNNKEL (reference sequence). V lost 1 base and J 2 bases, leaving 9 bases between the germline ends. Written as DNA, the CDR3 is TGTGCCAGCAGCCAAGGCGGCTCGACCTACGAGCAGTACTTC. It translates to CASSQGGSTYEQYF.

The chain carries TRBV12-5 and TRBJ2-3, with 10 bases lining up with TRBD1. This CDR3 is 14 amino acids long. Germline lookup yields CDR1 LGHNT and CDR2 FRNRAP. V was clipped by 4 bases and J by 5 bases; unmatched bases: 3. The CDR3 protein is CASGSDRGRDTQYF. Here the CDR3 DNA reads TGTGCTAGTGGTTCTGACAGGGGGCGAGATACGCAGTATTTT. Variable domain in full (rest from reference TRBV12-5 and TRBJ2-3): DARVTQTPRHKVTEMGQEVTMRCQPILGHNTVFWYRQTMMQGLELLAYFRNRAPLDDSGMPKDRFSAEMPDATLATLKIQPSEPRDSAVYFCASGSDRGRDTQYFGPGTRLTVL.

The chain uses TRBV24-1 and TRBJ2-1, with TRBD1 identical over 8 bases. J gave up 0 bases and V 4 bases, and 10 bases lay outside the gene matches. The length of the CDR3 is 18 residues. Germline V CDR1 and CDR2: KGHDR, SFDVKD. This CDR3 reads CATSETGTGLSSYNEQFF. The CDR3 DNA follows: TGTGCCACCAGTGAGACCGGGACAGGCCTCTCCTCCTACAATGAGCAGTTCTTC.

V and J are TRBV10-3 and TRBJ2-1; possible D gene TRBD2, 5 bases. V was trimmed by 0 bases and J by 5 bases, leaving 8 bases between them. This CDR3 comprises 14 residues. Germline lookup yields CDR1 ENHRY and CDR2 SYGVKD. The CDR3 sequence is CAISESAGDNEQFF. The CDR3 DNA is TGTGCCATCAGTGAGTCAGCCGGGGACAATGAGCAGTTCTTC.

V is TRBV2 and J is TRBJ2-3, with TRBD1 matching over 8 bases. Trimming at V came to 8 bases and at J to 3 bases, leaving 4 bases not matched to a gene. Germline V gene data show CDR1 as SNHLY and CDR2 as FYNNEI. The CDR3 runs to 13 residues. CDR3 nucleotides: TGTGCCAGCGTGACAGGGGTGACAGATACGCAGTATTTT. Its protein product is CASVTGVTDTQYF.

Here the CDR3 reads CASSLVLAGVWEQYV. DNA of the CDR3: TGTGCCAGCAGCTTGGTCCTAGCGGGAGTTTGGGAGCAGTACGTC. This chain connects TRBV5-5 to TRBJ2-7, with TRBD2 identical over 10 bases. The germline gives CDR1 SGHKS, CDR2 YYEKEE (reference sequence). The CDR3 is made up of 15 amino acids. The J segment lost 7 bases and the V segment lost 0 bases, leaving 7 bases of the junction unmatched.

This chain links TRBV29-1 with TRBJ2-1, with D hard to call. V was clipped by 4 bases and J by 0 bases, with 7 bases between them. From germline, CDR1 is SQVTM and CDR2 ANQGSEA. The CDR3 is 13 residues long. The CDR3 sequence is CSVAYSSYNEQFF. CDR3 bases: TGCAGCGTTGCTTACAGCTCCTACAATGAGCAGTTCTTC.

The chain employs TRBV7-9 and TRBJ1-2; 9 nucleotides align to TRBD1. V gave up 3 bases and J gave up 4 bases; unmatched junction bases: 3. This CDR3 is 14 amino acids long. In germline, CDR1 is SEHNR, CDR2 FQNEAQ (reference sequence). The CDR3 nucleotides read TGTGCCAGCAGCTTTACGACAGGGGGCTATGGCTACACCTTC. It encodes CASSFTTGGYGYTF.

On this clone: A much larger clonotype is one base distant, so this may be a read error. The CDR3 spells CASSLVRGQPQHF. CDR3 DNA: TGTGCCAGCAGCTTAGTTCGGGGTCAGCCCCAGCATTTT. The chain couples TRBV7-2 to TRBJ1-5; no clear D. Trimming pared 1 base from V and 6 bases from J, leaving 7 bases between. CDR3 size: 13 residues. From germline, CDR1 is SGHTA and CDR2 FQGNSA.

The chain recombines TRBV28 with TRBJ2-7; D gene uncertain. V lost 5 bases, J lost 3 bases, and 14 bases lay in between. This CDR3 comprises 14 residues. Germline V CDR1 and CDR2: MDHEN, SYDVKM. CDR3 residues: CASSRDITIYEQYF. The CDR3 region has the DNA TGTGCCAGCAGTCGCGACATCACGATCTACGAGCAGTACTTC.

The chain joins TRBV12-3 or TRBV12-4 to TRBJ1-2; D remains unclear. The CDR3 has 11 residues. The V end lost 3 bases, the J end lost 8 bases, and 7 bases lay between the germline ends. The CDR3 DNA sequence: TGTGCCAGCAGTTTCGCGTCCGGCTACACCTTC. Translation gives CASSFASGYTF.